Sequencing of this T cell receptor beta chain was carried out in a study of cytomegalovirus exposure and HLA in healthy donors. Study summary: The early release's HLA-typed donors yielded approximately 82 million unique TCRs. Overall study findings and caveats: CMV serostatus was the sole immune exposure data available. There were some public TCRs occurring in many donors, but most TCR sequences were rare.

Concerning this clone: Its antigen is not known.

The CDR3 spans 18 residues. Germline loops: CDR1 LGHNA, CDR2 YSLEER. V gave up 1 base and J gave up 0 bases, with 13 bases separating them. 60 Vbeta and 13 Jbeta primers were used in PCR. How the authors handled the data: Tens of millions of unique TCR beta chains, 9 million to 14 million shared, were counted in a later analysis. Method: immunoSEQ multiplex PCR; TCRdb's copy keeps in-frame clones and lacks some. That table gives V, J and clone size, and the DNA gave D and trimming. The profile shows fewer than 150,000 clones, around 76% of them singletons. The chain combines TRBV4-3 with TRBJ1-6; no definite D call. The origin of this receptor is a male donor in good health and CMV-seronegative. Sequenced sample: PBMCs. Here the CDR3 reads CASSQVIPGSSYNSPLHF. CDR3 DNA sequence: TGCGCCAGCAGCCAAGTTATTCCGGGGAGCTCCTATAATTCACCCCTCCACTTT.